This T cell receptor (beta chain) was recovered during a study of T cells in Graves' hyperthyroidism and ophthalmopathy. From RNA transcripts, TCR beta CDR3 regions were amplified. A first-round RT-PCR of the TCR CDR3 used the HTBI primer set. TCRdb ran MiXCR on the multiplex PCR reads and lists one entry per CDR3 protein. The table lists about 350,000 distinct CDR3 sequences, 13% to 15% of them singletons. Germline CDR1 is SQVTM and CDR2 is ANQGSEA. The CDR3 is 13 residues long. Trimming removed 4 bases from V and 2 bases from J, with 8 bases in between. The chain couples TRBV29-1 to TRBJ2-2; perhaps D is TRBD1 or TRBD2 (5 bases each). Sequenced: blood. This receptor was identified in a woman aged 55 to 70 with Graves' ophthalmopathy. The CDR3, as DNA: TGCAGCGTTGGAGGGACCAACACCGGGGAGCTGTTTTTT. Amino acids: CSVGGTNTGELFF.